The T cell receptor (beta chain) described here comes from a study of tissue T cells after allogeneic stem cell transplantation. TCRbeta CDR3 was sequenced at survey depth with template counts. Sequenced by immunoSEQ multiplex PCR; TCRdb stores in-frame clones only, minus some. The top ten clones hold approximately 1% of a sample with approximately 17,000 clones, around 70% of them seen once. About this clone: Gene names are the mouse ones. Coverage ceases 1 residue before the CDR3 finishes, and the germline J gene fills in the end.

The V segment lost 2 bases and the J segment 3 bases; nucleotides outside the gene matches: 5. Germline CDR1 reads MSHET; CDR2 reads SYDVDS. This CDR3 region has 15 residues. This receptor was obtained from a female BALB/c mouse in good health. The MHC haplotype of this mouse line is H2-d. The sample comprised spleen. The chain recombines TRBV29 with TRBJ2-3; 7 positions match TRBD2. CDR3 DNA, as far as it was read: TGTGCTAGCAGTTTAAGGATTGGGGGGGCAGAAACGCTGTAT. Its protein is CASSLRIGGAETLY. The CDR3 in its entirety is CASSLRIGGAETLYF.